Below, 11 T cell receptor beta chains from the same sample are listed, as sequenced in a study of metastatic and nonmetastatic thyroid tumors. Thyroid surgery was preceded by no treatment in any patient. TCRdb redid the clone calls on the PCR reads using MiXCR. The sample shows 45,000 to 55,000 clones, around 23% of them seen only once. Material for sequencing was blood. The receptor set was obtained from a male donor with papillary thyroid cancer or a benign thyroid nodule (not recorded which). Some clones in this sample may be carry-over from other donors' samples.

This clone was observed many times. The chain couples TRBV9 to TRBJ1-2; 12 bases fit TRBD1. Unmatched junction bases numbered 5, after V lost 4 bases and J lost 4 bases. Per the germline V gene, CDR1 is SGDLS and CDR2 is YYNGEE. The CDR3 sequence is 15 residues long. Here the CDR3 reads CASSLGTGGFYGYTF. The DNA for the CDR3 is TGTGCCAGCAGCCTCGGGACAGGGGGCTTCTATGGCTACACCTTC.

CDR3 amino acids: CASSSGGVTGNTIYF. For the CDR3, the DNA is TGCGCCAGCAGCTCCGGAGGGGTGACTGGAAACACCATATATTTT. This chain connects TRBV5-1 to TRBJ1-3, with a possible D match to TRBD1 (5 bases). Germline CDR1 is SGHRS and CDR2 is YFSETQ. This CDR3 spans 15 amino acids. V shed 3 bases and J shed 2 bases, with 12 bases lying between them.

The sample holds many counts of this clone. V gene TRBV9 combines with J gene TRBJ2-1; D is possibly TRBD2 (5 bases). V was pared by 0 bases and J by 3 bases, with 13 bases between. This CDR3 has 16 amino acids. Germline CDR1 SGDLS, CDR2 YYNGEE. The CDR3 nucleotides are TGTGCCAGCAGCGTAGACCAACCAGGACTCTACAATGAGCAGTTCTTC. Amino acid sequence: CASSVDQPGLYNEQFF.

This chain joins TRBV28 and TRBJ1-1; TRBD1 agrees at 8 bases. The CDR3 is 17 amino acids. Germline-derived CDR1 and CDR2 are MDHEN and SYDVKM. V lost 7 bases to trimming and J lost 2 bases; unmatched junction nucleotides: 15. In DNA, the CDR3 is TGTGCCAGCACCATCTCCGGACAGGGAAGGAGAAACACTGAAGCTTTCTTT. Amino acid sequence: CASTISGQGRRNTEAFF.

This clone showed up many times. The rearrangement joins TRBV7-6 to TRBJ1-4, with D possibly matching TRBD1 (6 bases). The CDR3 is 15 amino acids. Germline loops: CDR1 SGHVS, CDR2 FNYEAQ. V lost 1 base and J 6 bases, leaving 12 bases between the germline ends. Here the CDR3 DNA reads TGTGCCAGCAGCTTAGACGGCAGGGGTCATGAAAAACTGTTTTTT. Translated: CASSLDGRGHEKLFF. Supplemented by reference TRBV7-6 and TRBJ1-4, the full variable domain reads GAGVSQSPRYKVTKRGQDVALRCDPISGHVSLYWYRQALGQGPEFLTYFNYEAQQDKSGLPNDRFSAERPEGSISTLTIQRTEQRDSAMYRCASSLDGRGHEKLFFGSGTQLSVL.

This clone was picked up many times. J is TRBJ2-7 and V is TRBV3-1, with a weak D call TRBD2 (6 bases). Between the trimmed V and J ends, which lost 4 bases and 3 bases, there was a span of 13 bases. Per germline, CDR1 LGHDT and CDR2 YNNKEL (reference sequence). The CDR3 is 14 residues long. Written as DNA, the CDR3 is TGTGCCAGCAGCCGCGGGACGGAGAGCTACGAGCAGTACTTC. Its protein is CASSRGTESYEQYF.

This sequence joins TRBV4-1 and TRBJ2-7; a weak D match, TRBD2 (5 bases). The CDR3 has 18 amino acids. V was pared by 1 base and J by 2 bases, with 21 bases between. The V gene's germline CDR1 is MGHRA and CDR2 YSYEKL. The CDR3 sequence: CASSQVDRGIFGAYEQYF. Written as DNA, the CDR3 is TGCGCCAGCAGCCAAGTCGATCGTGGGATATTCGGGGCCTACGAGCAGTACTTC.

This clone was observed many times. V is TRBV7-2 and J is TRBJ2-5, with 7 bases fitting TRBD1. V trimming: 5 bases; J trimming: 4 bases; junction bases outside the gene matches: 7. The CDR3 runs 14 residues. In germline, CDR1 is SGHTA, CDR2 FQGNSA. The CDR3: CASSRYRQGETQYF. For the CDR3, the DNA is TGTGCCAGCAGCCGCTACCGACAGGGAGAGACCCAGTACTTC.

There are many counts of this clone. The CDR3 here is CASSLGPGANNEQFF. The CDR3 DNA follows: TGTGCCAGCAGCTTAGGCCCCGGGGCTAACAATGAGCAGTTCTTC. J is TRBJ2-1 and V is TRBV7-6; D assignment may be TRBD1 or TRBD2 (5 bases each). The CDR3 totals 15 residues. V lost 1 base and J lost 5, with 12 bases in between. Germline lookup yields CDR1 SGHVS and CDR2 FNYEAQ.

Ten or more counts support this clone. A single base separates this from a much larger clone, so it may be a read error. V and J are TRBV29-1 and TRBJ2-1; a weak D match, TRBD1 (5 bases). The V gene's germline CDR1 is SQVTM and CDR2 ANQGSEA. This CDR3 comprises 12 residues. CDR3 DNA: TGCAGCGTTGAACGCGGACACAATGAGCCGTTCTTC. Residues: CSVERGHNEPFF.

This clone has ten or more counts. This chain connects TRBV7-2 to TRBJ1-4, with a possible D match to TRBD1 (6 bases). The CDR3 length is 13 residues. Germline V gene sequence: CDR1 SGHTA, CDR2 FQGNSA. Trimming took off 5 bases at V and 8 bases at J, with 12 bases between the two ends. The CDR3 reads CASSRPGQEKLFF. The CDR3 region has the DNA TGTGCCAGCAGCCGACCCGGACAGGAAAAACTGTTTTTT.